What follows are 18 T cell receptor beta chains derived from one specimen sequenced in a study of cytomegalovirus exposure and HLA in healthy donors. The PCR had 60 Vbeta and 13 Jbeta primers. Repertoires were generated with immunoSEQ multiplex PCR, while TCRdb's copy carries only in-frame clones and drops some. The table shows roughly 130,000 clones, with roughly 79% occurring only once. Sequencing used PBMCs. The receptor source for this set is a woman between 50 and 59 years old in good health and CMV-seronegative.

The chain uses TRBV6-5 and TRBJ2-5, with a possible D match to TRBD1 (5 bases). Germline loops: CDR1 MNHEY, CDR2 SVGAGI. The CDR3 length is 13 residues. Deletions cut 8 bases from V and 4 bases from J, with 14 bases between. The DNA of the CDR3 is TGTGCCAGCCGCGCGACAGTTGCAGAGACCCAGTACTTC. This translates into CASRATVAETQYF.

V usage is TRBV30 and J usage is TRBJ2-5; the D gene is possibly TRBD2 (5 bases). CDR1 GTSNPN and CDR2 SVGIG come from the germline V gene (reference sequence). This CDR3 region has 13 residues. The ends were cut back, 3 bases at V and 3 bases at J, with 11 bases in the middle. In DNA, the CDR3 is TGTGCCTGGAGCTCTAGCAGGAAAGAGACCCAGTACTTC. It is translated as CAWSSSRKETQYF. Full variable domain (remainder filled in from reference TRBV30 and TRBJ2-5): SQTIHQWPATLVQPVGSPLSLECTVEGTSNPNLYWYRQAAGRGLQLLFYSVGIGQISSEVPQNLSASRPQDRQFILSSKKLLLSDSGFYLCAWSSSRKETQYFGPGTRLLVL.

The chain is built from TRBV2 and TRBJ2-7; 9 positions agree with TRBD2. CDR3 length: 12 residues. Germline values: CDR1 SNHLY, CDR2 FYNNEI. Germline trimming cut 5 bases from V and 6 bases from J; bases unmatched to any gene: 2. The CDR3 region is CASSLAGREQYV. The CDR3 DNA reads TGTGCCAGCAGTCTAGCGGGGCGCGAGCAGTACGTC.

The rearrangement links TRBV20-1 to TRBJ1-1; D possibly corresponds to TRBD1 (6 bases). Germline assignment: CDR1 DFQATT and CDR2 SNEGSKA (reference sequence). The CDR3 is 10 amino acids. Trimming shortened V by 5 bases and J by 8 bases, and 9 bases separated the two germline ends. CDR3 sequence (DNA): TGCAGTGCTGAAAGGGGGGAAGCTTTCTTT. Translation gives CSAERGEAFF.

The DNA of the CDR3 is TGTGCCAGCAGCCGGTCATCACAGGGCACTGAAGCTTTCTTT. This gives the protein CASSRSSQGTEAFF. The chain uses TRBV7-3 and TRBJ1-1, with D tentatively TRBD1 (6 bases). In germline, CDR1 is SGHTA, CDR2 FQGTGA. This CDR3 spans 14 amino acids. V was trimmed by 5 bases and J by 4 bases, leaving 14 bases between them.

This clone was seen once. This chain joins TRBV18 and TRBJ2-7; D ambiguous. Per germline, CDR1 KGHSH and CDR2 LQKENI. The CDR3 spans 14 residues. V was clipped by 3 bases and J by 2 bases, with 11 bases between them. CDR3 bases: TGTGCCAGCTCACCCGGTAGACGGGCCTACGAGCAGTACTTC. This codes for CASSPGRRAYEQYF.

This chain joins TRBV6-6 and TRBJ2-7; 14 bases are a match to TRBD2. The junction had 9 bases not matched to a gene; V was cut back by 5 bases and J by 6 bases. CDR3 size: 16 residues. The germline gives CDR1 MNHNY, CDR2 SVGAGI (reference sequence). CDR3 bases: TGTGCCAGCAGTACCCGGACTAGCGGGAGGCCCGGCGAGCAGTACGTC. Translation: CASSTRTSGRPGEQYV.

This clone was detected only a few times. This chain uses TRBV27 with TRBJ2-2; tentatively, D is TRBD2 (5 bases). V was trimmed by 2 bases and J by 3 bases, leaving 13 bases between them. CDR3 size: 16 residues. CDR1 and CDR2 (germline): MNHEY, SMNVEV (reference sequence). The CDR3 protein is CASSLRASLDTGELFF. CDR3 coding DNA: TGTGCCAGCAGTTTAAGGGCTAGCCTCGACACCGGGGAGCTGTTTTTT.

A word on this clone: This specimen includes other DNA sequences encoding the same CDR3. This chain connects TRBV2 to TRBJ1-5; D might be TRBD1 (5 bases). The CDR3 is 12 residues long. The germline gives CDR1 SNHLY, CDR2 FYNNEI. V was trimmed by 6 bases and J by 7 bases, leaving 10 bases between them. CDR3 nucleotides: TGTGCCAGCAGCCAGGGTGTACAGCCCCAGCATTTT. Encoded protein: CASSQGVQPQHF.

This clone showed up just once. The chain uses TRBV6-5 and TRBJ1-2; 8 bases fit TRBD1. Germline V gene lookup returns CDR1 MNHEY and CDR2 SVGAGI. V shed 6 bases, J shed 6 bases, and the junction held 6 bases outside the gene matches. The CDR3 length is 13 residues. This CDR3 is CASSGQGTHGYTF. DNA of the CDR3: TGTGCCAGCAGCGGACAGGGAACGCATGGCTACACCTTC.

V is TRBV6-1 and J is TRBJ2-1, with 8 positions matching TRBD1. Germline loops: CDR1 MNHNS, CDR2 SASEGT. The V and J ends lost 5 bases and 5 bases, in that order; junction bases with no gene match: 2. This CDR3 contains 13 residues. This CDR3 is CASSSDRDNEQFF. Written as DNA, the CDR3 is TGTGCCAGCAGTTCGGACAGGGACAATGAGCAGTTCTTC.

The chain has TRBV9 and TRBJ1-2, with TRBD1 identical over 8 bases. In germline, CDR1 is SGDLS, CDR2 YYNGEE. CDR3 size: 14 residues. J gave up 8 bases and V 4 bases, and 10 bases lay outside the gene matches. This chain's CDR3 is CASSTGQGLAGYTF. The CDR3 region has the DNA TGTGCCAGCAGCACCGGACAGGGACTCGCCGGCTACACCTTC.

The chain joins TRBV7-6 to TRBJ2-7; TRBD2 aligns across 13 bases. CDR1 and CDR2 (germline): SGHVS, FNYEAQ. With 2 bases clipped from V and 1 base from J, the junction kept 2 bases outside the gene matches. CDR3 length: 16 amino acids. The CDR3: CASSLTLAGGSYEQYF. The CDR3, as DNA: TGTGCCAGCAGCTTAACACTAGCGGGAGGGTCCTACGAGCAGTACTTC.

This clone occurred many times. The chain combines TRBV14 with TRBJ1-3; D might be TRBD1 (5 bases). Germline V lookup: CDR1 SGHDN, CDR2 FVKESK. The CDR3 length is 17 residues. Trimming removed 4 bases at V and 3 bases at J, with 19 bases between. DNA of the CDR3: TGTGCCAGCAGCCTCCAACCAGACAGACATCTTGGAAACACCATATATTTT. Translating gives CASSLQPDRHLGNTIYF.

The rearrangement joins TRBV2 to TRBJ1-2; D call uncertain. The CDR3 has 12 residues. Germline CDR1 and CDR2: SNHLY and FYNNEI. Trimming shortened V by 6 bases and J by 1 base, and 6 bases separated the two germline ends. The CDR3: CASRRDNYGYTF. The CDR3 region has the DNA TGTGCCAGCAGACGGGATAACTATGGCTACACCTTC. The whole variable domain, filled in from reference TRBV2 and TRBJ1-2, reads EPEVTQTPSHQVTQMGQEVILRCVPISNHLYFYWYRQILGQKVEFLVSFYNNEISEKSEIFDDQFSVERPDGSNFTLKIRSTKLEDSAMYFCASRRDNYGYTFGSGTRLTVV.

The rearrangement joins TRBV28 to TRBJ1-5; D gene uncertain. CDR1 and CDR2 from the germline V gene are MDHEN and SYDVKM. V was pared by 3 bases and J by 1 base, with 7 bases between. This CDR3 is 14 amino acids long. CDR3 in DNA: TGTGCCAGCAGTTTTAGCGGGAGCAATCAGCCCCAGCATTTT. Translating it yields CASSFSGSNQPQHF.

The V gene is TRBV25-1, the J gene TRBJ1-2; TRBD1 aligns across 8 bases. Trimming removed 5 bases from V and 5 bases from J; junction bases left unmatched: 4. CDR1 and CDR2 (germline): MGHDK, SYGVNS. This CDR3 is 13 amino acids long. CDR3 DNA sequence: TGTGCCAGCAGTAGGACAGGGATTTATGGCTACACCTTC. Its translation: CASSRTGIYGYTF.

This clone was counted a single time. The chain couples TRBV5-4 to TRBJ2-3; D is undetermined. The length of the CDR3 is 15 residues. CDR1 and CDR2 from the germline V gene are SGHNT and YYREEE (reference sequence). The V and J ends lost 0 bases and 5 bases respectively, with 13 bases between them. The CDR3 loop is CASSLDGLVGDTQYF. CDR3 coding DNA: TGTGCCAGCAGCTTGGATGGTCTAGTCGGAGATACGCAGTATTTT.